Shown below are 17 T cell receptor beta chains from a single sample sequenced in a study of response to subunit inactivated influenza vaccine. TCRdb processed the RT-PCR reads anew with MiXCR; each CDR3 protein has one entry. Counted here are around 200,000 distinct CDR3 sequences, under 15% occurring once; the ten biggest clones make up about 26%. The specimen was CD8+ T cells sorted from PBMCs, collected about 5 days after vaccination. All receptors come from a man over 45 who received an inactivated influenza vaccine.

The rearrangement joins TRBV28 to TRBJ2-7, with 15 nucleotides matching TRBD2. Looked up from germline, CDR1 is MDHEN and CDR2 is SYDVKM. This CDR3 is 16 amino acids long. V shed 5 bases and J 3 bases; nucleotides not matched to a gene: 5. CDR3 nucleotides: TGTGCCAGCAGTCCCCCGGGACTAGCGGGAGGCTACGAGCAGTACTTC. Translating it yields CASSPPGLAGGYEQYF.

This sequence joins TRBV12-3 or TRBV12-4 and TRBJ2-7; 9 bases map to TRBD2. V lost 6 bases to trimming and J lost 0 bases; unmatched junction nucleotides: 6. CDR3 length: 15 amino acids. CDR3 nucleotide sequence: TGTGCCAGCAGCCCTAGCGGGGCGAGCTCCTACGAGCAGTACTTC. It specifies CASSPSGASSYEQYF.

This chain connects TRBV12-2 to TRBJ2-3; TRBD1 was called by the table and not checked on the DNA. TRBV12-2 is a pseudogene. The CDR3 has 16 residues. The DNA for the CDR3 is TGTGCAAGTCGCTCCCGGGACAGGCATAACACAGATACGCAGTATTTT. Its translation: CASRSRDRHNTDTQYF.

The chain joins TRBV12-3 or TRBV12-4 to TRBJ2-3; 12 positions match TRBD2. V lost 1 base to trimming and J lost 0 bases; unmatched junction nucleotides: 8. This CDR3 comprises 19 residues. The DNA for the CDR3 is TGTGCCAGCAGTTTAGTGACTAGCGGGGGCCTAACCAGCACAGATACGCAGTATTTT. Protein sequence: CASSLVTSGGLTSTDTQYF.

This clonotype was detected only a few times. The chain employs TRBV28 and TRBJ2-3; D unresolved. Between the trimmed V and J ends, which lost 5 bases and 8 bases, there was a span of 8 bases. The length of the CDR3 is 11 residues. Germline CDR1 reads MDHEN; CDR2 reads SYDVKM. CDR3 coding DNA: TGTGCCAGCAGTCCCCGCGTTACGCAGTATTTT. Its translation: CASSPRVTQYF.

This clonotype was found a few times. This sequence joins TRBV7-9 and TRBJ2-7; D is perhaps TRBD2 (6 bases). Looked up from germline, CDR1 is SEHNR and CDR2 is FQNEAQ (reference sequence). The CDR3 covers 15 residues. The V end lost 4 bases, the J end lost 1 base, and 14 bases lay between the germline ends. The CDR3 nucleotides are TGTGCCAGCAGCTCCTGGCGGGACGGATCCTACGAGCAGTACTTC. Its translation: CASSSWRDGSYEQYF.

The chain recombines TRBV11-2 with TRBJ2-7; possibly TRBD1 or TRBD2 for D (5 bases each). Trimming removed 5 bases at V and 5 bases at J, with 22 bases between. CDR3 length: 16 amino acids. Germline CDR1 is SGHAT and CDR2 is FQNNGV. The CDR3 protein is CASSRHRDVAVNEQYF. The CDR3 DNA reads TGTGCCAGCAGCCGCCACCGGGACGTGGCGGTAAACGAGCAGTACTTC.

The rearrangement joins TRBV6-1 to TRBJ2-5; D unclear. Deletions cut 6 bases from V and 5 bases from J, with 22 bases between. CDR1 is MNHNS and CDR2 is SASEGT in the germline V gene. The CDR3 is 16 amino acids. This CDR3 is CASRPLLAGSEETQYF. In DNA, the CDR3 is TGTGCCAGCAGGCCCTTATTGGCCGGATCTGAGGAGACCCAGTACTTC.

This chain joins TRBV27 and TRBJ1-2, with 12 bases fitting TRBD1. Germline loops: CDR1 MNHEY, CDR2 SMNVEV (reference sequence). Losses at the gene ends were 5 bases for V and 0 bases for J; bases not matched to a gene: 7. The length of the CDR3 is 17 residues. The CDR3, as DNA: TGTGCCAGCAGTATCTCCGGGACAGGGGGCTCTAACTATGGCTACACCTTC. It codes for CASSISGTGGSNYGYTF.

This clonotype was seen at least ten times. V is TRBV6-1 and J is TRBJ2-1, with D uncertain. The CDR3 contains 14 residues. Trimming took off 6 bases at V and 7 bases at J, with 16 bases between the two ends. Looked up from germline, CDR1 is MNHNS and CDR2 is SASEGT. The CDR3 loop reads CASRAASSANEQFF. The CDR3 nucleotides are TGTGCCAGCAGGGCAGCTTCTTCAGCGAATGAGCAGTTCTTC.

This clonotype was observed a handful of times. A much bigger clone sits one base away, suggesting this may be a read error. The chain uses TRBV4-2 and TRBJ2-2; D ambiguous. Per germline, CDR1 LGHNA and CDR2 YNFKEQ. V was cut by 6 bases and J by 2 bases, with 4 bases left in between. This CDR3 is 12 amino acids long. CDR3 loop: CASRRNTGELFF. CDR3 DNA: TGTGCCAGCAGGAGAAACACCGGGGAGCTGTTTTTT.

Concerning this clonotype itself: Its ends do not fully match the called genes, so a read error is possible. This chain links TRBV7-7 with TRBJ2-7, with 7 bases identical to TRBD1. Germline V gives CDR1 SSHAT, CDR2 FNYEAQ (reference sequence). This CDR3 has 13 amino acids. CDR3 nucleotide sequence: TGTGCTAGCAGCCTTAACAGGGGCTACGAGCAGTACTTC. It encodes CASSLNRGYEQYF.

There are many counts of this clonotype. The chain combines TRBV4-1 with TRBJ1-3; no clear D. This CDR3 region has 15 residues. V was shortened by 4 bases and J by 0 bases, with 10 bases between the two germline ends. Germline V gene lookup returns CDR1 MGHRA and CDR2 YSYEKL. This CDR3 reads CASSLTVDSGNTIYF. CDR3 in DNA: TGCGCCAGCAGCCTAACCGTGGACTCTGGAAACACCATATATTTT.

This clonotype was counted only a few times. The V gene is TRBV28, the J gene TRBJ2-7; D remains ambiguous. Germline V gene lookup returns CDR1 MDHEN and CDR2 SYDVKM. The CDR3 sequence is 13 residues long. The V and J ends lost 6 bases and 1 base respectively, with 10 bases between them. CDR3 loop: CASRLQYSYEQYF. CDR3 nucleotides: TGTGCCAGCAGGTTACAGTATTCCTACGAGCAGTACTTC. Drawing the rest from reference TRBV28 and TRBJ2-7, the complete variable domain is DVKVTQSSRYLVKRTGEKVFLECVQDMDHENMFWYRQDPGLGLRLIYFSYDVKMKEKGDIPEGYSVSREKKERFSLILESASTNQTSMYLCASRLQYSYEQYFGPGTRLTVT.

This clonotype has a handful of counts. The chain is built from TRBV20-1 and TRBJ2-3; tentative D call: TRBD2 (5 bases). Germline-derived CDR1 and CDR2 are DFQATT and SNEGSKA (reference sequence). V shed 1 base and J shed 2 bases, with 13 bases lying between them. The CDR3 length is 15 residues. This CDR3 reads CSARAGSATTDTQYF. The CDR3 coding sequence is TGCAGTGCTAGAGCAGGTAGCGCCACCACAGATACGCAGTATTTT.

This clonotype was counted a few times. This sequence joins TRBV12-3 or TRBV12-4 and TRBJ2-5; D not resolved. The CDR3 is 14 residues long. V lost 5 bases and J lost 5, with 15 bases in between. Here the CDR3 DNA reads TGTGCCAGCAGTATCCACAGTGTTGGGGAGACCCAGTACTTC. Its translation: CASSIHSVGETQYF.

This clonotype was seen many times. The rearrangement joins TRBV29-1 to TRBJ2-1; either TRBD1 or TRBD2 may fit D (5 bases each). The germline V gene encodes CDR1 SQVTM and CDR2 ANQGSEA. This CDR3 comprises 11 residues. V lost 6 bases to trimming and J lost 4 bases, with 7 bases between them. The CDR3 DNA reads TGCAGCGTGGGGGTATACAATGAGCAGTTCTTC. Translating it yields CSVGVYNEQFF.